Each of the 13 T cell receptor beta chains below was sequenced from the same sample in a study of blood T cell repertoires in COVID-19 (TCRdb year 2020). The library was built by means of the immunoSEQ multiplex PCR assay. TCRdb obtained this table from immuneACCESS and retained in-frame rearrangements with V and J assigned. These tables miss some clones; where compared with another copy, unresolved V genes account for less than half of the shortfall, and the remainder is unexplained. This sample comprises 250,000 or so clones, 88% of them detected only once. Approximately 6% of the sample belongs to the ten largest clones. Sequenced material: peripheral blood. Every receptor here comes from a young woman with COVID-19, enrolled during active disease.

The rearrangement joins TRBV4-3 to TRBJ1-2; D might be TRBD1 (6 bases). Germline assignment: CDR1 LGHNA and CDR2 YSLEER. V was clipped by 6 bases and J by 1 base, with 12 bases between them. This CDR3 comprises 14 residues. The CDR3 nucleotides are TGCGCCAGCAGTCGCGTACAGGGTAACTATGGCTACACCTTC. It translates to CASSRVQGNYGYTF.

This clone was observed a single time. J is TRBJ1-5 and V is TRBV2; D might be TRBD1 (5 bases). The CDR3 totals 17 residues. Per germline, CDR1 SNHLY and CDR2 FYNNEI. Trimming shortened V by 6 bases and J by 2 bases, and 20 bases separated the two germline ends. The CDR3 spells CASSETPSGRGNQPQHF. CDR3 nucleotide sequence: TGTGCCAGCAGCGAAACCCCTTCGGGCAGGGGCAATCAGCCCCAGCATTTT.

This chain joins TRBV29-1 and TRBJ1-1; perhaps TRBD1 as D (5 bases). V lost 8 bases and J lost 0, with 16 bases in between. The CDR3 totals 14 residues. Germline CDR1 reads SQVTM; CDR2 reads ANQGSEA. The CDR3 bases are TGCAGCTTCCAGGTGACAGCCTTGAACACTGAAGCTTTCTTT. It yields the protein CSFQVTALNTEAFF.

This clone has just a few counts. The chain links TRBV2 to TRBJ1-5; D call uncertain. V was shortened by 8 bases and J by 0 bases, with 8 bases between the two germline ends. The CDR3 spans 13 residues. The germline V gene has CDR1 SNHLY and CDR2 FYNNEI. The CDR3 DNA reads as TGTGCCAGCGGTACCTATAGCAATCAGCCCCAGCATTTT. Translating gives CASGTYSNQPQHF.

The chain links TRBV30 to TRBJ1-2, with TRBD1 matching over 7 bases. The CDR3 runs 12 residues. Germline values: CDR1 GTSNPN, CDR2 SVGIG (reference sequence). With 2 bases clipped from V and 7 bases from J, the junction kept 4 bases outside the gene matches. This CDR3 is CAWSTRDSGYTF. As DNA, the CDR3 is TGTGCCTGGAGTACCCGGGACAGTGGCTACACCTTC.

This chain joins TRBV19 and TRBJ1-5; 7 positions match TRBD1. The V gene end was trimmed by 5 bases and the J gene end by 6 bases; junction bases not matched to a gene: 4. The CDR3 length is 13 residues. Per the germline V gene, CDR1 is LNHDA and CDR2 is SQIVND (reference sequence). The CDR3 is CASSRTGPQPQHF. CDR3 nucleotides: TGTGCCAGTAGTCGGACAGGTCCTCAGCCCCAGCATTTT.

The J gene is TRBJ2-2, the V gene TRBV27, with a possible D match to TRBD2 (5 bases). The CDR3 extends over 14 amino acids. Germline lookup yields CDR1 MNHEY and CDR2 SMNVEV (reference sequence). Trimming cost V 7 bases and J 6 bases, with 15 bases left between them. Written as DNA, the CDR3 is TGTGCCAGCACTATAATAGAGGGATCCGGGGAGCTGTTTTTT. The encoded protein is CASTIIEGSGELFF.

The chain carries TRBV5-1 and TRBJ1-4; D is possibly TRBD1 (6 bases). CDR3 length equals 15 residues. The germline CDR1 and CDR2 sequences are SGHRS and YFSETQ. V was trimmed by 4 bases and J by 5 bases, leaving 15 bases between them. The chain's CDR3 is CASSVLQGQNEKLFF. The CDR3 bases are TGCGCCAGCAGCGTTCTGCAGGGGCAAAATGAAAAACTGTTTTTT.

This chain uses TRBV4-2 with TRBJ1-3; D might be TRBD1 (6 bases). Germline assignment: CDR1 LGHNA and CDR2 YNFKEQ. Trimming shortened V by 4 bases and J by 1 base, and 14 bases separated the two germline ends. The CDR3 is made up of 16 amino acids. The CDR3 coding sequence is TGTGCCAGCAGCCCCTCTCCACAGGGATCTGGAAACACCATATATTTT. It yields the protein CASSPSPQGSGNTIYF.

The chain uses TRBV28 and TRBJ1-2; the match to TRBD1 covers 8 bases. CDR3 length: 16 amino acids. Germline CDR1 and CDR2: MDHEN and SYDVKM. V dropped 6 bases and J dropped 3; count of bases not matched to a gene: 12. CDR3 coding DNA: TGTGCCAGCAGGGGGACGACAGGGGTGACTTACTATGGCTACACCTTC. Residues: CASRGTTGVTYYGYTF.

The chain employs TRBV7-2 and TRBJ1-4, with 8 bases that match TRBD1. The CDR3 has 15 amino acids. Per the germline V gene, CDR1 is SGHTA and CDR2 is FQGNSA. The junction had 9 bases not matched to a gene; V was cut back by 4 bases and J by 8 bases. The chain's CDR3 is CASSSSGQGGEKLFF. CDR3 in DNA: TGTGCCAGCAGCTCATCTGGACAGGGAGGGGAAAAACTGTTTTTT.

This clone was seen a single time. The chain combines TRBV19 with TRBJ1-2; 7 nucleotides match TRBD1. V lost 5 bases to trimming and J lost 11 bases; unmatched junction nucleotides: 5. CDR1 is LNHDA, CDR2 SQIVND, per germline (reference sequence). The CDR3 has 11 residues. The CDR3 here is CASSLDRRYTF. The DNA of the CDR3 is TGTGCCAGTAGTTTGGACAGGAGATACACCTTC.

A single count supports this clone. CDR3 nucleotides: TGTGCCAGCAGCTTCGGGTCCACAGATACGCAGTATTTT. Translation: CASSFGSTDTQYF. The chain combines TRBV11-2 with TRBJ2-3; D unresolved. The CDR3 is made up of 13 amino acids. Germline loops: CDR1 SGHAT, CDR2 FQNNGV. V lost 3 bases and J lost 2, with 6 bases in between.